These 32 T cell receptor beta chains originate from one sample sequenced in a study of identical twins. Via MiXCR, TCRdb re-called the 5' RACE reads, giving one row per CDR3 protein. The repertoire holds 690,000 or so distinct CDR3 sequences, 6% to 6.5% seen once, with around 1.9% in the top ten. Sequencing was done on a sample of naive T cells sorted from blood. All receptors come from a young man in good health.

This clonotype was observed many times. J is TRBJ2-1 and V is TRBV18, with 11 bases that match TRBD2. J was trimmed by 8 bases and V by 3 bases; bases with no gene match: 9. The germline CDR1 and CDR2 sequences are KGHSH and LQKENI. The CDR3 extends over 16 amino acids. The CDR3 DNA sequence: TGTGCCAGCTCACCCGGTAGAACTAGCGGGAGACATGAGCAGTTCTTC. This encodes CASSPGRTSGRHEQFF.

There are many counts of this clonotype. The rearrangement joins TRBV20-1 to TRBJ1-3; maybe TRBD1 (5 bases). V was cut by 3 bases and J by 4 bases, with 10 bases left in between. This CDR3 comprises 13 residues. CDR1 and CDR2 from the germline V gene are DFQATT and SNEGSKA (reference sequence). The CDR3: CSASPGLGNTIYF. The CDR3 coding sequence is TGCAGTGCTAGTCCAGGGCTCGGAAACACCATATATTTT.

This clonotype has a count of ten or more. The chain joins TRBV12-3 or TRBV12-4 to TRBJ2-2; 14 nucleotides line up with TRBD2. The CDR3 contains 14 residues. The V gene end was trimmed by 11 bases and the J gene end by 8 bases; junction bases not matched to a gene: 7. The CDR3 loop reads CAFSGLAGVGELFF. The CDR3 nucleotides read TGTGCCTTCTCGGGACTAGCGGGAGTGGGGGAGCTGTTTTTT.

This clonotype appeared many times. The chain joins TRBV29-1 to TRBJ2-4, with D perhaps being TRBD1 or TRBD2 (5 bases each). The CDR3 loop spans 12 amino acids. Germline V gives CDR1 SQVTM, CDR2 ANQGSEA. Trimming removed 6 bases from V and 0 bases from J, with 6 bases in between. The CDR3 here is CSVGVAKNIQYF. CDR3 bases: TGCAGCGTGGGGGTAGCCAAAAACATTCAGTACTTC.

At least ten counts were recorded for this clonotype. The chain joins TRBV12-3 or TRBV12-4 to TRBJ1-3; no clear D. Trimming cost V 2 bases and J 0 bases, with 11 bases left between them. The CDR3 is 16 residues long. CDR3 in DNA: TGTGCCAGCAGTTTAAGGCCGGGATCCTCTGGAAACACCATATATTTT. Translating it yields CASSLRPGSSGNTIYF.

V and J are TRBV20-1 and TRBJ2-1; a weak D match, TRBD1 (5 bases). Per the germline V gene, CDR1 is DFQATT and CDR2 is SNEGSKA (reference sequence). The V gene lost 3 bases and the J gene lost 5 bases, with 14 bases spanning the gap. The CDR3 has 14 amino acids. This CDR3 is CSASDSSRDNEQFF. The CDR3 region has the DNA TGCAGTGCTAGCGACTCTTCCAGGGACAATGAGCAGTTCTTC.

This clonotype occurred many times. The rearrangement links TRBV5-1 to TRBJ2-1, with 9 nucleotides matching TRBD2. The CDR3 length is 19 residues. Trimming cost V 0 bases and J 0 bases; bases outside gene matches: 10. Per germline, CDR1 SGHRS and CDR2 YFSETQ. This CDR3 reads CASSLAGLARTNSYNEQFF. CDR3 DNA: TGCGCCAGCAGCTTGGCCGGACTAGCGAGAACAAACTCCTACAATGAGCAGTTCTTC.

This clonotype was counted at least ten times. The rearrangement joins TRBV5-1 to TRBJ2-1; possible D gene TRBD2, 6 bases. CDR3 size: 17 residues. V was clipped by 1 base and J by 7 bases, with 21 bases between them. Germline V gene lookup returns CDR1 SGHRS and CDR2 YFSETQ. The CDR3 here is CASSLFGAGSSRNEQFF. For the CDR3, the DNA is TGCGCCAGCAGCTTGTTTGGGGCGGGATCTAGTCGGAATGAGCAGTTCTTC.

This rearrangement joins TRBV7-2 to TRBJ1-1; 8 bases fit TRBD1. Trimming at V came to 6 bases and at J to 0 bases, leaving 6 bases not matched to a gene. Germline V gives CDR1 SGHTA, CDR2 FQGNSA. The CDR3 covers 15 residues. The CDR3 nucleotides are TGTGCCAGCAGTATTAGGGACAGGTTGAACACTGAAGCTTTCTTT. Residues: CASSIRDRLNTEAFF.

There are a few counts of this clonotype. The chain joins TRBV9 to TRBJ2-1, with TRBD2 identical over 13 bases. J lost 4 bases, V lost 0 bases, and 4 bases had no gene match. The germline V gene has CDR1 SGDLS and CDR2 YYNGEE. CDR3 size: 17 residues. CDR3 DNA sequence: TGTGCCAGCAGCGTAGACCCACTAGCGGGAGGGTACAATGAGCAGTTCTTC. It specifies CASSVDPLAGGYNEQFF.

This sequence joins TRBV19 and TRBJ2-2, with no clear D. Germline CDR1 LNHDA, CDR2 SQIVND (reference sequence). Trimming cost V 2 bases and J 1 base, with 11 bases left between them. The CDR3 is 16 residues long. The CDR3 region is CASSIISSWNTGELFF. In DNA form, the CDR3 reads TGTGCCAGTAGTATAATAAGCAGCTGGAACACCGGGGAGCTGTTTTTT.

In this sample, this clonotype turned up many times. This chain joins TRBV10-3 and TRBJ1-1, with 7 bases identical to TRBD1. Germline V gene lookup returns CDR1 ENHRY and CDR2 SYGVKD. The CDR3 extends over 15 amino acids. The ends lost 5 bases at V and 1 base at J; junction bases unmatched: 7. The CDR3 nucleotides are TGTGCCATCAGTAGCTCCGGGACAGCGAACACTGAAGCTTTCTTT. It is translated as CAISSSGTANTEAFF.

This clonotype was picked up a small number of times. The rearrangement links TRBV6-1 to TRBJ2-2; 7 bases are a match to TRBD1. In germline, CDR1 is MNHNS, CDR2 SASEGT. Trimming took 7 bases from V and 7 from J; bases not matched to a gene: 18. The CDR3 runs 17 residues. This chain's CDR3 is CASINKSTGVAGGELFF. The CDR3 DNA reads as TGTGCCAGCATCAACAAATCAACAGGGGTGGCTGGCGGGGAGCTGTTTTTT.

This chain connects TRBV20-1 to TRBJ2-3; 7 nucleotides line up with TRBD1. V lost 1 base and J lost 5; bases outside the gene matches: 12. Germline loops: CDR1 DFQATT, CDR2 SNEGSKA (reference sequence). The CDR3 loop spans 16 amino acids. This CDR3 is CSARAQGGFPGDTQYF. In DNA, the CDR3 is TGCAGTGCTAGAGCTCAAGGGGGCTTCCCCGGAGATACGCAGTATTTT.

This clonotype was counted many times. The rearrangement links TRBV10-3 to TRBJ2-7; 8 nucleotides match TRBD2. The CDR3 sequence is 16 residues long. Germline V gives CDR1 ENHRY, CDR2 SYGVKD. Trimming at V came to 2 bases and at J to 0 bases, leaving 6 bases not matched to a gene. The CDR3 region has the DNA TGTGCCATCAGTGAGGCACCTAGCGGGTCCTCCTACGAGCAGTACGTC. The encoded protein is CAISEAPSGSSYEQYV.

This chain uses TRBV7-9 with TRBJ2-2; possibly TRBD1 or TRBD2 for D (5 bases each). Germline values: CDR1 SEHNR, CDR2 FQNEAQ (reference sequence). Trimming removed 4 bases from V and 5 bases from J, with 14 bases in between. This CDR3 spans 15 amino acids. This chain's CDR3 is CASSSGAKGTGELFF. The CDR3, as DNA: TGTGCCAGCAGCTCCGGGGCCAAAGGGACCGGGGAGCTGTTTTTT.

The chain is built from TRBV6-5 and TRBJ2-5; no clear D. Trimming stripped 4 bases from V and 7 bases from J, with 16 bases between. The germline CDR1 and CDR2 sequences are MNHEY and SVGAGI. This CDR3 has 14 amino acids. The CDR3 DNA follows: TGTGCCAGCAGTTCCCCCTCCGGTTTGGGGACCCAGTACTTC. Translation: CASSSPSGLGTQYF.

This clonotype has more than one count but fewer than ten. The rearrangement links TRBV28 to TRBJ2-7; 10 positions agree with TRBD2. The J segment lost 3 bases and the V segment lost 1 base, leaving 3 bases of the junction unmatched. The CDR3 length is 15 residues. Germline values: CDR1 MDHEN, CDR2 SYDVKM. The CDR3 DNA reads TGTGCCAGCAGTTTATTTGGACTAGCGGACTACGAGCAGTACGTC. This gives the protein CASSLFGLADYEQYV.

The sample holds many counts of this clonotype. The rearrangement uses TRBV20-1 and TRBJ1-1; 8 bases match TRBD1. The CDR3 is 15 amino acids. V gave up 2 bases and J gave up 1 base; unmatched junction bases: 6. In germline, CDR1 is DFQATT, CDR2 SNEGSKA (reference sequence). CDR3 bases: TGCAGTGCTAGAAATCACGACAGGGGGAACACTGAAGCTTTCTTT. Protein: CSARNHDRGNTEAFF.

The chain recombines TRBV10-3 with TRBJ2-2, with 11 bases lining up with TRBD2. The V segment lost 9 bases and the J segment 0 bases; nucleotides outside the gene matches: 9. The CDR3 runs 17 residues. From germline, CDR1 is ENHRY and CDR2 SYGVKD. The chain's CDR3 is CAIAGTSGTSNTGELFF. The CDR3 DNA reads TGTGCCATTGCGGGGACTAGCGGAACTTCGAACACCGGGGAGCTGTTTTTT.

The rearrangement uses TRBV20-1 and TRBJ2-5; no definite D call. V was pared by 3 bases and J by 3 bases, with 8 bases between. From germline, CDR1 is DFQATT and CDR2 SNEGSKA (reference sequence). The CDR3 is 12 residues long. The CDR3 region has the DNA TGCAGTGCTAGGGGATTAGAAGAGACCCAGTACTTC. It is translated as CSARGLEETQYF.

This clonotype was counted many times. The chain employs TRBV7-3 and TRBJ2-1; D not resolved. The germline V gene has CDR1 SGHTA and CDR2 FQGTGA. V was clipped by 3 bases and J by 5 bases, with 8 bases between them. The CDR3 has 13 amino acids. As DNA, the CDR3 is TGTGCCAGCAGCTTTACGAAAGACAATGAGCAGTTCTTC. Amino acid sequence: CASSFTKDNEQFF.

V usage is TRBV4-3 and J usage is TRBJ2-1, with TRBD2 matching 7 bases. The V segment lost 0 bases and the J segment 7 bases; nucleotides outside the gene matches: 12. Germline V gene data show CDR1 as LGHNA and CDR2 as YSLEER. The CDR3 loop spans 17 amino acids. The CDR3 region is CASSQDPTGGLLNEQFF. CDR3 in DNA: TGCGCCAGCAGCCAAGATCCCACGGGAGGTCTCCTAAATGAGCAGTTCTTC.

The rearrangement joins TRBV28 to TRBJ2-5, with TRBD1 matching over 7 bases. The germline gives CDR1 MDHEN, CDR2 SYDVKM. CDR3 length: 12 residues. V trimming: 6 bases; J trimming: 4 bases; junction bases outside the gene matches: 2. CDR3 DNA sequence: TGTGCCAGCAGAACAGGGGCAGAGACCCAGTACTTC. Residues: CASRTGAETQYF.

This clonotype was seen ten or more times. V and J are TRBV4-2 and TRBJ2-5, with 11 positions matching TRBD2. The CDR3 extends over 17 amino acids. V shed 0 bases and J 2 bases; nucleotides not matched to a gene: 5. Germline V CDR1 and CDR2: LGHNA, YNFKEQ. The CDR3 is CASSQELAGVGQETQYF. In DNA, the CDR3 is TGTGCCAGCAGCCAAGAACTAGCGGGAGTCGGGCAAGAGACCCAGTACTTC.

This clonotype was detected ten times or more. The chain has TRBV5-1 and TRBJ2-2; D is unresolved. CDR1 and CDR2 from the germline V gene are SGHRS and YFSETQ. There are 13 residues in the CDR3. V was cut by 1 base and J by 4 bases, with 5 bases left in between. The DNA of the CDR3 is TGCGCCAGCAGCTTGAGACCCACCGGGGAGCTGTTTTTT. Translation: CASSLRPTGELFF.

There are many counts of this clonotype. This chain links TRBV7-9 with TRBJ2-1; possibly TRBD2 for D (5 bases). The length of the CDR3 is 13 residues. Looked up from germline, CDR1 is SEHNR and CDR2 is FQNEAQ (reference sequence). The V and J ends lost 3 bases and 8 bases respectively, with 11 bases between them. The CDR3 loop is CASSFAVRDEQFF. The CDR3, as DNA: TGTGCCAGCAGCTTCGCGGTGCGGGATGAGCAGTTCTTC.

This clonotype has ten or more counts. The chain joins TRBV5-1 to TRBJ2-2, with 15 bases fitting TRBD2. Germline assignment: CDR1 SGHRS and CDR2 YFSETQ. V trimming: 0 bases; J trimming: 4 bases; junction bases outside the gene matches: 10. This CDR3 comprises 20 residues. This chain's CDR3 is CASSLAGTSGRISITGELFF. CDR3 sequence (DNA): TGCGCCAGCAGCTTGGCCGGGACTAGCGGGAGGATAAGTATCACCGGGGAGCTGTTTTTT.

The sample holds many counts of this clonotype. This chain connects TRBV7-8 to TRBJ2-3; D ambiguous. The ends were cut back, 0 bases at V and 0 bases at J, with 16 bases in the middle. Germline V CDR1 and CDR2: SGHVS, FQNEAQ. This CDR3 comprises 18 residues. DNA of the CDR3: TGTGCCAGCAGCTTAGCGCCGATCTCCCCAACTAGCACAGATACGCAGTATTTT. Protein sequence: CASSLAPISPTSTDTQYF.

This chain joins TRBV11-2 and TRBJ2-7; TRBD2 aligns across 7 bases. J lost 6 bases, V lost 5 bases, and 4 bases had no gene match. Germline V CDR1 and CDR2: SGHAT, FQNNGV. The CDR3 is made up of 12 amino acids. CDR3 residues: CASSPTSAEQYF. CDR3 DNA sequence: TGTGCCAGCAGCCCAACTAGCGCCGAGCAGTACTTC. Together with reference TRBV11-2 and TRBJ2-7, the CDR3 gives the full variable domain: EAGVAQSPRYKIIEKRQSVAFWCNPISGHATLYWYQQILGQGPKLLIQFQNNGVVDDSQLPKDRFSAERLKGVDSTLKIQPAKLEDSAVYLCASSPTSAEQYFGPGTRLTVT.

In this sample, this clonotype turned up a few times. The chain is built from TRBV6-5 and TRBJ2-7; 11 bases are a match to TRBD2. Germline CDR1 and CDR2: MNHEY and SVGAGI. V lost 4 bases and J lost 4; bases outside the gene matches: 0. The CDR3 runs 13 residues. The CDR3 coding sequence is TGTGCCAGCAGTTCTAGCGGGAGGTACGAGCAGTACTTC. Translating it yields CASSSSGRYEQYF.

There are many counts of this clonotype. V and J are TRBV5-6 and TRBJ1-1; no firm D call. This CDR3 comprises 13 residues. Between the trimmed V and J ends, which lost 4 bases and 2 bases, there was a span of 9 bases. The germline V gene encodes CDR1 SGHDT and CDR2 YYEEEE. CDR3 in amino acids: CASSLLVNTEAFF. The DNA for the CDR3 is TGTGCCAGCAGCCTCCTGGTTAACACTGAAGCTTTCTTT.